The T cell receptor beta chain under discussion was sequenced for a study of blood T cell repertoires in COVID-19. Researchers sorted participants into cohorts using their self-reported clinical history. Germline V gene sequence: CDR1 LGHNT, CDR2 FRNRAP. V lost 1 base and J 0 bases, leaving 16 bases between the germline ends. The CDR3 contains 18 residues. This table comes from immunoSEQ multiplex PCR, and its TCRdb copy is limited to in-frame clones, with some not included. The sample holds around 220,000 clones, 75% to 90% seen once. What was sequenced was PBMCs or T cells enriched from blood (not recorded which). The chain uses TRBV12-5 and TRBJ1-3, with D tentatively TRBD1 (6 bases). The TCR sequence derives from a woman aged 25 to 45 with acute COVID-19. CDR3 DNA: TGTGCTAGTGGTTTGGCGAGGACAGCTGAATACTCTGGAAACACCATATATTTT. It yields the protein CASGLARTAEYSGNTIYF.